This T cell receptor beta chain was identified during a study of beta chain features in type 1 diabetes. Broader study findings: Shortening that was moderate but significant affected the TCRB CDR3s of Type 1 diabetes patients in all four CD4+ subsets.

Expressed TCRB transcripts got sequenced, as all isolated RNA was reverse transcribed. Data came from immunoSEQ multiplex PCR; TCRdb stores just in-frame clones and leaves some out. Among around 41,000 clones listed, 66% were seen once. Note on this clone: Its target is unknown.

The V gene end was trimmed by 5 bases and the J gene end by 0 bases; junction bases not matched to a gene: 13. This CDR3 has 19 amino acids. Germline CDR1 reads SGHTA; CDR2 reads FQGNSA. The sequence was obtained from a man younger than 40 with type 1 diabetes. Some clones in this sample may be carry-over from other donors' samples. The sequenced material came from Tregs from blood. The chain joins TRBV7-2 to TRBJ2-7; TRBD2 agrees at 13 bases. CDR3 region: CASSTRTSGGPLSSYEQYF. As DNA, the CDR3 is TGTGCCAGCAGCACGCGGACTAGCGGGGGCCCACTTAGCTCCTACGAGCAGTACTTC.